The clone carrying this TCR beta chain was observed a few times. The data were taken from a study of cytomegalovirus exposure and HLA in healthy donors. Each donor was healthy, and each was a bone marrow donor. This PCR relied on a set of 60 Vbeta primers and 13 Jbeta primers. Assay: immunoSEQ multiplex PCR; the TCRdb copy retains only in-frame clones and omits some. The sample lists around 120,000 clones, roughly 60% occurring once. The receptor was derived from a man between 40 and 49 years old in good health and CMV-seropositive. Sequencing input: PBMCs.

Written as DNA, the CDR3 is TGCGCCAGCAGCTCTAACGCTGTTGGGGCCAACGTCCTGACTTTC. This gives the protein CASSSNAVGANVLTF. The rearrangement links TRBV5-1 to TRBJ2-6; D unclear. This CDR3 comprises 15 residues. Trimming removed 3 bases from V and 3 bases from J, with 10 bases in between. Per the germline V gene, CDR1 is SGHRS and CDR2 is YFSETQ.